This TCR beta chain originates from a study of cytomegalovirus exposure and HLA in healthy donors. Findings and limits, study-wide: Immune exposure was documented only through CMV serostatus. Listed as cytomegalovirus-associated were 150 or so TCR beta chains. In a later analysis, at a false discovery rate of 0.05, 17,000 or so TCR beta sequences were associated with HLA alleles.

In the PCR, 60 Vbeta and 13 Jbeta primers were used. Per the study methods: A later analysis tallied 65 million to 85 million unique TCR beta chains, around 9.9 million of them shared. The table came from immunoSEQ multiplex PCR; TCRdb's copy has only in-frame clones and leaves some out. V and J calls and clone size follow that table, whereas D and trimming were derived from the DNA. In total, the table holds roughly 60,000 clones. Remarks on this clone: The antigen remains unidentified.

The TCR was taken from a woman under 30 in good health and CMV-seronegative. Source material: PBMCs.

The DNA of the CDR3 is TGTGCCAGTAGTCCCAGGGGTTCTGGGGCCAACGTCCTGACTTTC. It specifies CASSPRGSGANVLTF. This rearrangement joins TRBV19 to TRBJ2-6; a weak D match, TRBD1 (6 bases). The V end lost 5 bases, the J end lost 1 base, and 9 bases lay between the germline ends. Germline loops: CDR1 LNHDA, CDR2 SQIVND (reference sequence). The length of the CDR3 is 15 residues.